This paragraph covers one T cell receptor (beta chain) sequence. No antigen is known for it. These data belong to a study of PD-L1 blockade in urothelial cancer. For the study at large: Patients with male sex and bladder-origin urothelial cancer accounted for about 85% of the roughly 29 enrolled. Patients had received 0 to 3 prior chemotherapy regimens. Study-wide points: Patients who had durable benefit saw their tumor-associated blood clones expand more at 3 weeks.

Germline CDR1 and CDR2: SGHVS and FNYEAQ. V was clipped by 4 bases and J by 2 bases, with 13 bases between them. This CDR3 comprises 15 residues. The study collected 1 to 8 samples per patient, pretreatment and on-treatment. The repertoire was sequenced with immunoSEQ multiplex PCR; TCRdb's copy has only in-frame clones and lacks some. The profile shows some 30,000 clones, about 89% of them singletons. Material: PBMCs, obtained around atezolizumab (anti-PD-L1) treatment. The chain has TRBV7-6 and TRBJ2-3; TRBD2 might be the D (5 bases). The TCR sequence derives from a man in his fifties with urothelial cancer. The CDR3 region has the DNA TGTGCCAGCAGCTCCGTCGCTAGCTACACAGATACGCAGTATTTT. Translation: CASSSVASYTDTQYF.